The 28 T cell receptor beta chains given below trace back to one sample, sequenced in a study of blood T cell repertoires in COVID-19. TCRdb's table, derived via immunoSEQ multiplex PCR, lists solely in-frame clones and lacks some. Found here are around 320,000 clones, around 88% of them singletons; the top ten hold 6.9%. The specimen was peripheral blood. The receptors here all came from a young woman who had recovered from COVID-19.

This chain connects TRBV9 to TRBJ2-2; a weak D match, TRBD1 (5 bases). Germline values: CDR1 SGDLS, CDR2 YYNGEE. The V and J ends lost 0 bases and 2 bases respectively, with 8 bases between them. The CDR3 length is 15 residues. The CDR3 sequence is CASSVGQINTGELFF. Here the CDR3 DNA reads TGTGCCAGCAGCGTAGGACAGATAAACACCGGGGAGCTGTTTTTT. Complete variable domain (other parts from reference TRBV9 and TRBJ2-2): DSGVTQTPKHLITATGQRVTLRCSPRSGDLSVYWYQQSLDQGLQFLIQYYNGEERAKGNILERFSAQQFPDLHSELNLSSLELGDSALYFCASSVGQINTGELFFGEGSRLTVL.

This clone was found a few times. This chain links TRBV28 with TRBJ2-5, with 9 bases matching TRBD1. Germline CDR1 MDHEN, CDR2 SYDVKM. The ends lost 4 bases at V and 5 bases at J; junction bases unmatched: 5. The CDR3 loop spans 14 amino acids. Here the CDR3 reads CASSSSGTGETQYF. As DNA, the CDR3 is TGTGCCAGCAGTTCGTCCGGGACAGGGGAGACCCAGTACTTC.

The V gene is TRBV12-3 or TRBV12-4, the J gene TRBJ2-7; weak D call: TRBD2 (5 bases). V was cut by 8 bases and J by 3 bases, with 5 bases left in between. The CDR3 runs to 10 residues. The CDR3 coding sequence is TGTGCCAGCGCGGGCTACGAGCAGTACTTC. Protein product: CASAGYEQYF.

The rearrangement uses TRBV19 and TRBJ2-7; TRBD1 aligns across 8 bases. V was clipped by 0 bases and J by 1 base; unmatched bases: 8. From germline, CDR1 is LNHDA and CDR2 SQIVND (reference sequence). The CDR3 extends over 17 amino acids. CDR3 nucleotides: TGTGCCAGTAGTATAGATGGGGGCAGGGGGCAGTCCTACGAGCAGTACTTC. It yields the protein CASSIDGGRGQSYEQYF.

The V gene is TRBV6-2 or TRBV6-3, the J gene TRBJ2-1, with D uncertain. The germline gives CDR1 MNHEY, CDR2 SVGEGT. V lost 3 bases and J lost 10, with 10 bases in between. This CDR3 spans 12 amino acids. The CDR3 coding sequence is TGTGCCAGCAGTTATTACTCTCGGGAGCAGTTCTTC. Translation: CASSYYSREQFF.

The rearrangement joins TRBV2 to TRBJ1-4; the match to TRBD1 covers 9 bases. The CDR3 is 14 residues long. Germline values: CDR1 SNHLY, CDR2 FYNNEI. J lost 8 bases, V lost 6 bases, and 7 bases had no gene match. CDR3: CASRVTGGREKLFF. CDR3 nucleotides: TGTGCCAGCAGGGTAACAGGGGGCCGCGAAAAACTGTTTTTT.

The V and J genes are TRBV19 and TRBJ1-2; a weak D match, TRBD1 (5 bases). The CDR3 has 13 residues. The V gene's germline CDR1 is LNHDA and CDR2 SQIVND (reference sequence). The V end was cut by 2 bases, the J end by 7 bases, with 11 bases between. Here the CDR3 DNA reads TGTGCCAGTAGTATACCCGGGAGGGGTGGCTACACCTTC. Encoded protein: CASSIPGRGGYTF.

The chain links TRBV18 to TRBJ1-4, with 12 bases that match TRBD1. The ends lost 6 bases at V and 2 bases at J; junction bases unmatched: 7. The CDR3 sequence is 17 residues long. In germline, CDR1 is KGHSH, CDR2 LQKENI. The CDR3 bases are TGTGCCAGCTCGTCCGGGACAGGGGGCCCGACTAATGAAAAACTGTTTTTT. Amino acids: CASSSGTGGPTNEKLFF.

Only a few counts were recorded for this clone. This rearrangement joins TRBV2 to TRBJ1-1, with 11 nucleotides matching TRBD1. This CDR3 region has 14 residues. Per the germline V gene, CDR1 is SNHLY and CDR2 is FYNNEI. V was clipped by 1 base and J by 6 bases; unmatched bases: 1. CDR3 in DNA: TGTGCCAGCAGTGAAGGGGGACAGGGGGCTGAAGCTTTCTTT. It yields the protein CASSEGGQGAEAFF.

The chain uses TRBV4-3 and TRBJ1-4, with TRBD1 matching 10 bases. J gave up 6 bases and V 3 bases, and 4 bases lay outside the gene matches. This CDR3 comprises 15 residues. Germline CDR1 is LGHNA and CDR2 is YSLEER. For the CDR3, the DNA is TGCGCCAGCAGCCACGGGGGGACAGGGGATGAAAAACTGTTTTTT. Translating gives CASSHGGTGDEKLFF.

The rearrangement uses TRBV4-2 and TRBJ2-7; 8 bases map to TRBD1. The CDR3 length is 16 residues. J was trimmed by 6 bases and V by 3 bases; bases with no gene match: 13. CDR1 and CDR2 (germline): LGHNA, YNFKEQ. CDR3 sequence reads: CASSQATGASLGEQYF. DNA of the CDR3: TGTGCCAGCAGCCAGGCGACAGGGGCCTCTCTAGGCGAGCAGTACTTC.

The chain combines TRBV12-3 or TRBV12-4 with TRBJ1-2; no clear D gene. V dropped 3 bases and J dropped 5 bases, with 10 bases sitting between them. The CDR3 totals 13 residues. The CDR3 DNA reads TGTGCCAGCAGTTTTAATTCTTTGTATGGCTACACCTTC. This codes for CASSFNSLYGYTF.

The chain joins TRBV5-4 to TRBJ2-3; 12 nucleotides line up with TRBD1. The V gene end was trimmed by 5 bases and the J gene end by 5 bases; junction bases not matched to a gene: 6. This CDR3 has 15 amino acids. Per the germline V gene, CDR1 is SGHNT and CDR2 is YYREEE (reference sequence). The CDR3: CASSWDRGQRDTQYF. The CDR3 DNA reads TGTGCCAGCAGTTGGGACAGGGGGCAGCGAGATACGCAGTATTTT. Full variable domain (outside the CDR3, taken from reference TRBV5-4 and TRBJ2-3): ETGVTQSPTHLIKTRGQQVTLRCSSQSGHNTVSWYQQALGQGPQFIFQYYREEENGRGNFPPRFSGLQFPNYSSELNVNALELDDSALYLCASSWDRGQRDTQYFGPGTRLTVL.

This chain joins TRBV7-2 and TRBJ1-2; TRBD1 aligns across 8 bases. J gave up 4 bases and V 4 bases, and 20 bases lay outside the gene matches. The CDR3 has 19 residues. Germline CDR1 SGHTA, CDR2 FQGNSA. For the CDR3, the DNA is TGTGCCAGCAGCTCCATACGCGACGGACAGGGCTTAGGCGGCTATGGCTACACCTTC. It is translated as CASSSIRDGQGLGGYGYTF.

The rearrangement joins TRBV12-3 or TRBV12-4 to TRBJ1-1; D not certain. V was shortened by 7 bases and J by 7 bases, with 16 bases between the two germline ends. The CDR3 runs to 13 residues. The DNA of the CDR3 is TGTGCCAGCAAGAACGAGTGGGCCGGTGAAGCTTTCTTT. This codes for CASKNEWAGEAFF.

The genes are TRBV5-1 and TRBJ1-1; TRBD1 aligns across 8 bases. CDR1 and CDR2 (germline): SGHRS, YFSETQ. V lost 4 bases and J lost 0; bases outside the gene matches: 8. CDR3 length equals 16 residues. The CDR3, as DNA: TGCGCCAGCAGCATTGGGACAGGCCCTATGAACACTGAAGCTTTCTTT. It is translated as CASSIGTGPMNTEAFF. Using reference TRBV5-1 and TRBJ1-1 for the parts outside the CDR3, the full variable domain is KAGVTQTPRYLIKTRGQQVTLSCSPISGHRSVSWYQQTPGQGLQFLFEYFSETQRNKGNFPGRFSGRQFSNSRSEMNVSTLELGDSALYLCASSIGTGPMNTEAFFGQGTRLTVV.

The sample holds a few counts of this clone. The chain is built from TRBV6-6 and TRBJ1-1, with D hard to call. The CDR3 consists of 14 residues. From germline, CDR1 is MNHNY and CDR2 SVGAGI (reference sequence). Trimming cost V 4 bases and J 5 bases, with 14 bases left between them. The CDR3 spells CASSSATGKTEAFF. The CDR3 coding sequence is TGTGCCAGCAGTTCGGCTACCGGGAAAACTGAAGCTTTCTTT.

The J gene is TRBJ1-1, the V gene TRBV3-1 (or the pseudogene TRBV3-2), with 7 bases fitting TRBD1. The junction had 5 bases not matched to a gene; V was cut back by 6 bases and J by 4 bases. In germline, CDR1 is LGHDT, CDR2 YNNKEL (reference sequence). This CDR3 comprises 13 residues. The CDR3 DNA reads as TGTGCCAGCAGTCTCGGACAGGTCACTGAAGCTTTCTTT. The encoded protein is CASSLGQVTEAFF.

This chain links TRBV6-2 or TRBV6-3 with TRBJ2-7; D not certain. CDR3 length: 13 residues. Trimming pared 0 bases from V and 3 bases from J, leaving 6 bases between. In germline, CDR1 is MNHEY, CDR2 SVGEGT. CDR3 coding DNA: TGTGCCAGCAGTTACTCGACTGGCTACGAGCAGTACTTC. Translation gives CASSYSTGYEQYF.

The rearrangement joins TRBV24-1 to TRBJ2-1; 8 nucleotides match TRBD2. Per the germline V gene, CDR1 is KGHDR and CDR2 is SFDVKD. CDR3 length: 15 residues. With V trimmed by 5 bases and J by 2 bases, 4 bases remained unmatched. CDR3 sequence (DNA): TGTGCCACCAGTGCGGATAGCGGGACCTACAATGAGCAGTTCTTC. Translating gives CATSADSGTYNEQFF.

The chain links TRBV18 to TRBJ2-2; unclear D gene. Deletions cut 2 bases from V and 4 bases from J, with 8 bases between. The CDR3 consists of 14 residues. Germline CDR1 and CDR2: KGHSH and LQKENI. CDR3 residues: CASSPRRSTGELFF. CDR3 coding DNA: TGTGCCAGCTCACCAAGGCGGAGCACCGGGGAGCTGTTTTTT.

The CDR3 DNA is TGCAGCGCCCACAGGACAGAAGGCAATGAGCAGTTCTTC. Its protein is CSAHRTEGNEQFF. The chain couples TRBV29-1 to TRBJ2-1; tentatively, D is TRBD1 (6 bases). Trimming left V 7 bases short and J 6 bases short, with 16 bases between. The CDR3 has 13 amino acids. Per the germline V gene, CDR1 is SQVTM and CDR2 is ANQGSEA.

This clone was detected once. The chain combines TRBV4-3 with TRBJ1-1, with a tentative D call TRBD1 (6 bases). With 1 base removed from V and 11 bases from J, the gap between germline ends came to 14 bases. CDR3 length: 13 amino acids. Germline V gene data show CDR1 as LGHNA and CDR2 as YSLEER. Here the CDR3 DNA reads TGCGCCAGCAGCCAAGGGACAGACCTTGGCGCTTTCTTT. Its translation: CASSQGTDLGAFF.

V and J are TRBV5-1 and TRBJ2-3; 8 bases line up with TRBD2. The ends lost 4 bases at V and 2 bases at J; junction bases unmatched: 9. Germline assignment: CDR1 SGHRS and CDR2 YFSETQ. This CDR3 has 16 amino acids. DNA of the CDR3: TGCGCCAGCAGCCTGACTACGCGGGGGGACACAGATACGCAGTATTTT. Translation gives CASSLTTRGDTDTQYF.

This clone was recorded only once. This chain joins TRBV19 and TRBJ2-7; D possibly corresponds to TRBD1 (5 bases). The CDR3 has 14 amino acids. Germline lookup yields CDR1 LNHDA and CDR2 SQIVND (reference sequence). V lost 5 bases, J lost 1 base, and 12 bases lay in between. CDR3 nucleotide sequence: TGTGCCAGTAGTCCCCAGACAGTTTCCTACGAGCAGTACTTC. It specifies CASSPQTVSYEQYF. The variable domain in full, completed from reference TRBV19 and TRBJ2-7, reads DGGITQSPKYLFRKEGQNVTLSCEQNLNHDAMYWYRQDPGQGLRLIYYSQIVNDFQKGDIAEGYSVSREKKESFPLTVTSAQKNPTAFYLCASSPQTVSYEQYFGPGTRLTVT.

The chain recombines TRBV27 with TRBJ2-3, with 9 bases identical to TRBD2. The CDR3 sequence is 18 residues long. Germline-derived CDR1 and CDR2 are MNHEY and SMNVEV (reference sequence). The V gene end was trimmed by 5 bases and the J gene end by 0 bases; junction bases not matched to a gene: 12. CDR3: CASSPSEAGGRSTDTQYF. CDR3 nucleotides: TGTGCCAGCAGTCCAAGTGAGGCGGGGGGGCGGAGCACAGATACGCAGTATTTT.

The rearrangement links TRBV7-2 to TRBJ1-1, with D possibly TRBD1 on 6 matching bases. CDR1 is SGHTA, CDR2 FQGNSA, per germline. V lost 5 bases and J lost 2, with 18 bases in between. This CDR3 has 16 residues. This CDR3 is CASSPPGGLPNTEAFF. The CDR3 region has the DNA TGTGCCAGCAGCCCACCGGGGGGCCTCCCAAACACTGAAGCTTTCTTT.

This clone came up a few times. The genes are TRBV5-4 and TRBJ2-2, with TRBD2 identical over 10 bases. The CDR3 is 16 residues long. Germline V CDR1 and CDR2: SGHNT, YYREEE (reference sequence). J was trimmed by 6 bases and V by 3 bases; bases with no gene match: 8. The CDR3 here is CASSSPAAGGSGELFF. CDR3 coding DNA: TGTGCCAGCAGCTCACCGGCAGCGGGGGGGTCCGGGGAGCTGTTTTTT.